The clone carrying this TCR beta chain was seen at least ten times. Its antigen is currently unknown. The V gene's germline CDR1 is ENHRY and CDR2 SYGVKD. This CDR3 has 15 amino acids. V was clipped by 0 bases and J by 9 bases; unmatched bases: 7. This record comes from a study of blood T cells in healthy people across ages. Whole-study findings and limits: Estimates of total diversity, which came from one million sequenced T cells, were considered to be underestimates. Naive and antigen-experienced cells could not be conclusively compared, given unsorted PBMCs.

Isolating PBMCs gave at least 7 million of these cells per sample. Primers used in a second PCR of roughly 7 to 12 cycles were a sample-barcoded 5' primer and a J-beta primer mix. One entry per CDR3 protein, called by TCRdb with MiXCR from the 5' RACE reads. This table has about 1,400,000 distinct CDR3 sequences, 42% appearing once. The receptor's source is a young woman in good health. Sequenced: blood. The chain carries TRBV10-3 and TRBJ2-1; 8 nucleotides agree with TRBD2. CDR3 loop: CAISESGTTSGEQFF. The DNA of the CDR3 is TGTGCCATCAGTGAGTCGGGGACCACTAGCGGTGAGCAGTTCTTC.